This TCR beta chain was captured by sequencing in a study of tumor-infiltrating lymphocytes in primary liver carcinoma. Findings of the study overall: Pairs comparing tumor with adjacent tissue or blood overlapped less than pairs drawn from tumor regions. Detection in all five tumor regions applied to only about 7.5-24% of top clones.

Turning to this clonotype: The target antigen is unknown.

With a constant-region primer, TCR beta cDNA was made from around 520 ng of total RNA. The TCR beta library was amplified through three nested multiplex PCR rounds in a modified ARM-PCR procedure. The study ran its first two PCR rounds for roughly 11 cycles each, using TRBV1-TRBV30 forward primers and a C-beta reverse primer. Via MiXCR, TCRdb re-called the multiplex PCR reads, giving one row per CDR3 protein. The table has about 190,000 distinct CDR3 sequences, 85% seen once. The V gene's germline CDR1 is SGHTA and CDR2 FQGTGA. This CDR3 is built from 15 residues. The V and J ends lost 4 bases and 7 bases respectively, with 17 bases between them. Co-extracted RNA and DNA came from around 20-30 mg of unsorted bulk tissue. All tumor samples contained more than 90% viable tumor cells.

V gene TRBV7-3 combines with J gene TRBJ1-5, with a weak D call TRBD1 (5 bases). This TCR came from a man in his forties or fifties with primary liver carcinoma and hepatitis B virus infection. The specimen sequenced was tumor tissue from primary liver carcinoma. The CDR3 nucleotides read TGTGCCAGCAGCTCAAGGGTGGGGGAGGAACAGCCCCAGCATTTT. Translated: CASSSRVGEEQPQHF. The whole variable domain, filled in from reference TRBV7-3 and TRBJ1-5, reads GAGVSQTPSNKVTEKGKYVELRCDPISGHTALYWYRQSLGQGPEFLIYFQGTGAADDSGLPNDRFFAVRPEGSVSTLKIQRTERGDSAVYLCASSSRVGEEQPQHFGDGTRLSIL.